Each of the 16 T cell receptor beta chains below was sequenced from the same sample in a study of T cells after yellow fever vaccination. TCRdb reprocessed the 5' RACE reads with MiXCR, giving one entry per CDR3 protein. The sample contains some 250,000 distinct CDR3 sequences, 6.9% of which appear only once. This specimen was CD4+ T cells sorted from PBMCs, taken 15 days after the yellow fever booster vaccination. These TCRs come from a young man who received the YFV17D yellow fever vaccine.

The gene calls are TRBV29-1 and TRBJ2-3, with 7 bases aligning to TRBD2. After removal of 7 bases from V and 2 bases from J, the junction contained 3 bases not matched to a gene. Germline V gene lookup returns CDR1 SQVTM and CDR2 ANQGSEA. The CDR3 totals 12 residues. The CDR3 is CSARLATDTQYF. The CDR3 DNA sequence: TGCAGCGCCCGACTAGCCACAGATACGCAGTATTTT.

This clonotype was recorded a few times. The chain employs TRBV12-3 or TRBV12-4 and TRBJ1-2; 7 bases match TRBD1. This CDR3 comprises 13 residues. Germline trimming cut 6 bases from V and 8 bases from J; bases unmatched to any gene: 9. Written as DNA, the CDR3 is TGTGCCAGCAGGGGACAGCGTTTTACCGGCTACACCTTC. Translation: CASRGQRFTGYTF.

The chain couples TRBV5-1 to TRBJ2-5; no clear D. Trimming took off 0 bases at V and 3 bases at J, with 6 bases between the two ends. Germline-derived CDR1 and CDR2 are SGHRS and YFSETQ. The CDR3 extends over 13 amino acids. The CDR3 loop reads CASSLVLEETQYF. In DNA form, the CDR3 reads TGCGCCAGCAGCTTGGTACTCGAAGAGACCCAGTACTTC.

This clonotype was found a few times. V gene TRBV20-1 combines with J gene TRBJ1-4; the D gene is possibly TRBD1 (5 bases). There are 17 residues in the CDR3. Trimming removed 0 bases at V and 4 bases at J, with 18 bases between. Germline CDR1 is DFQATT and CDR2 is SNEGSKA (reference sequence). CDR3 coding DNA: TGCAGTGCTAGAGATCGACTACGCGCTCAGGGTAATGAAAAACTGTTTTTT. This encodes CSARDRLRAQGNEKLFF.

V and J are TRBV11-3 and TRBJ1-1, with 7 bases aligning to TRBD1. Germline lookup yields CDR1 SGHNT and CDR2 YENEEA. The CDR3 extends over 15 amino acids. Trimming cost V 5 bases and J 0 bases; bases outside gene matches: 6. The CDR3 protein is CASSRGTAMNTEAFF. CDR3 DNA: TGTGCCAGCAGCAGAGGGACAGCTATGAACACTGAAGCTTTCTTT.

This clonotype was counted between two and nine times. The rearrangement links TRBV15 to TRBJ2-5, with TRBD2 matching over 7 bases. Germline CDR1 and CDR2: LNHNV and YYDKDF (reference sequence). After removal of 0 bases from V and 1 base from J, the junction contained 5 bases not matched to a gene. This CDR3 spans 16 amino acids. CDR3 amino acids: CATSRDGREGQETQYF. The CDR3 region has the DNA TGTGCCACCAGCAGAGATGGCAGGGAGGGCCAAGAGACCCAGTACTTC.

This clonotype appeared a few times. The gene calls are TRBV7-6 and TRBJ2-5; 9 nucleotides match TRBD2. The germline V gene encodes CDR1 SGHVS and CDR2 FNYEAQ. The CDR3 extends over 16 amino acids. V shed 6 bases, J shed 2 bases, and the junction held 10 bases outside the gene matches. The CDR3 sequence is CASRAAAGGFQETQYF. The CDR3 region has the DNA TGTGCCAGCAGAGCCGCAGCGGGAGGTTTTCAAGAGACCCAGTACTTC.

This clonotype was detected ten times or more. The chain carries TRBV5-5 and TRBJ1-2; TRBD1 matches at 9 bases. This CDR3 spans 15 amino acids. Trimming removed 0 bases from V and 2 bases from J; junction bases left unmatched: 2. Germline-derived CDR1 and CDR2 are SGHKS and YYEKEE (reference sequence). The CDR3 bases are TGTGCCAGCAGCTTGGCCGGGACAGGGAACTATGGCTACACCTTC. Translated, it gives CASSLAGTGNYGYTF.

In this sample, this clonotype turned up many times. The gene calls are TRBV9 and TRBJ2-7; D is possibly TRBD1 or TRBD2 (6 bases each). The V gene's germline CDR1 is SGDLS and CDR2 YYNGEE. CDR3 length equals 15 residues. Trimming pared 4 bases from V and 2 bases from J, leaving 16 bases between. The CDR3 sequence: CASSFGGGSAYEQYF. CDR3 DNA sequence: TGTGCCAGCAGCTTCGGGGGCGGTAGTGCCTACGAGCAGTACTTC.

The chain carries TRBV7-6 and TRBJ2-7; D is tentatively TRBD1 or TRBD2 (6 bases each). Trimming shortened V by 3 bases and J by 6 bases, and 18 bases separated the two germline ends. Germline loops: CDR1 SGHVS, CDR2 FNYEAQ. The CDR3 totals 15 residues. The CDR3 DNA is TGTGCCAGCAGCTTGGGGACAACGGGAGATCTCGAGCAGTACTTC. This gives the protein CASSLGTTGDLEQYF. The entire variable domain, with the rest obtained from reference TRBV7-6 and TRBJ2-7, is as follows: GAGVSQSPRYKVTKRGQDVALRCDPISGHVSLYWYRQALGQGPEFLTYFNYEAQQDKSGLPNDRFSAERPEGSISTLTIQRTEQRDSAMYRCASSLGTTGDLEQYFGPGTRLTVT.

This clonotype has a handful of counts. The CDR3 region has the DNA TGTGCCGGACAGTCGGTCGGAGCGGGAGTTGGAGAGACCCAGTACTTC. Translation gives CAGQSVGAGVGETQYF. J is TRBJ2-5 and V is TRBV6-1, with 8 positions matching TRBD2. CDR3 length equals 16 residues. V gave up 11 bases and J gave up 4 bases; unmatched junction bases: 18. Germline V CDR1 and CDR2: MNHNS, SASEGT.

This sequence joins TRBV7-6 and TRBJ2-5; no clear D gene. The germline CDR1 and CDR2 sequences are SGHVS and FNYEAQ. Trimming left V 5 bases short and J 2 bases short, with 18 bases between. The CDR3 is 16 amino acids. CDR3 bases: TGTGCCAGCAGCCAACCTTTTGGGAAGGGACAAGAGACCCAGTACTTC. This encodes CASSQPFGKGQETQYF.

The table lists this clonotype with many counts. This chain joins TRBV6-2 or TRBV6-3 and TRBJ2-7; a weak D match, TRBD1 (6 bases). The V gene's germline CDR1 is MNHEY and CDR2 SVGEGT. This CDR3 is 16 amino acids long. Trimming took 10 bases from V and 0 from J, leaving 22 bases between them. The CDR3 loop is CATVQGTKGDSYEQYF. The CDR3 DNA follows: TGTGCCACCGTACAGGGAACCAAGGGGGACTCCTACGAGCAGTACTTC.

This clonotype appeared a few times. The gene calls are TRBV3-1 and TRBJ2-5, with TRBD2 matching 14 bases. V lost 4 bases and J lost 6; bases outside the gene matches: 7. CDR1 is LGHDT and CDR2 is YNNKEL in the germline V gene (reference sequence). CDR3 size: 16 residues. CDR3 DNA sequence: TGTGCCAGCAGCCCCCGACTAGCGGGAGGGGGAAAGACCCAGTACTTC. It translates to CASSPRLAGGGKTQYF.

CDR3 sequence: CSALKGEAFF. CDR3 bases: TGCAGTGCTCTCAAGGGGGAAGCTTTCTTT. The chain is built from TRBV20-1 and TRBJ1-1; possibly TRBD1 for D (5 bases). V was shortened by 5 bases and J by 8 bases, with 9 bases between the two germline ends. Germline CDR1 is DFQATT and CDR2 is SNEGSKA (reference sequence). The CDR3 has 10 amino acids.

This clonotype was picked up a small number of times. The V call is TRBV19, the J call TRBJ2-5; 13 positions match TRBD2. CDR3 length: 17 residues. Trimming at V came to 5 bases and at J to 7 bases, leaving 13 bases not matched to a gene. The V gene's germline CDR1 is LNHDA and CDR2 SQIVND (reference sequence). CDR3 DNA: TGTGCCAGTAGTCTCCTCGGACTAGCGGGAGAGGCCCCGACCCAGTACTTC. Encoded protein: CASSLLGLAGEAPTQYF.